The present TCR beta chain was sequenced within a study of T cell repertoires in cytomegalovirus infection. Study context: Recently identified HLA-C-restricted CMV epitopes were used, and well-studied HLA-B-restricted CMV epitopes were used as well. Public TCR beta signatures provided an indication of both CMV infection and a matching HLA type.

V was pared by 0 bases and J by 7 bases, with 13 bases between. Per the germline V gene, CDR1 is LNHDA and CDR2 is SQIVND (reference sequence). CDR3 length equals 15 residues. This clonotype was detected a few times. What it binds is not known. General observations from the study: Dominating the ex vivo response were TCR beta clonotypes that were CMV-specific and HLA-C-restricted.

Via MiXCR, TCRdb re-called the reads, giving one row per CDR3 protein. The table shows fewer than 130,000 distinct CDR3 sequences, with under 50% occurring only once. This specimen consisted of CD8+ T cells from cultured PBMCs, obtained from culture after CMV antigen stimulation. This clonotype originated in a human donor in good health (CMV status not recorded). Some clones in this sample may be carry-over from other donors' samples. The rearrangement uses TRBV19 and TRBJ2-1; D possibly matches TRBD1 or TRBD2 (6 bases each). The CDR3 bases are TGTGCCAGTAGTATAGAGCGACTAGGGGGGAATGAGCAGTTCTTC. Protein sequence: CASSIERLGGNEQFF. Using reference TRBV19 and TRBJ2-1 for the parts outside the CDR3, the full variable domain is DGGITQSPKYLFRKEGQNVTLSCEQNLNHDAMYWYRQDPGQGLRLIYYSQIVNDFQKGDIAEGYSVSREKKESFPLTVTSAQKNPTAFYLCASSIERLGGNEQFFGPGTRLTVL.